This entry features one TCR beta chain sequence. Antigen specificity is unknown. At one boundary the junction diverges from the germline segment, which might be a read error. The CDR3 is made up of 11 amino acids. From germline, CDR1 is SNHLY and CDR2 FYNNEI. These data belong to a study of T cells in Graves' hyperthyroidism and ophthalmopathy. The study's findings and limits: Progression to ophthalmopathy was predicted a median of roughly seven months early. Blood also held most thyroid clonotypes expanded beyond 0.001. Ophthalmopathy was told apart from stable hyperthyroidism by a 13 V-J model.

RNA transcripts served as the template for amplifying TCR beta CDR3 regions. Using the HTBI primer set, a first-round RT-PCR was run on the TCR CDR3. From the multiplex PCR reads, TCRdb called clonotypes with MiXCR, one entry per CDR3 protein. The table lists about 700,000 distinct CDR3 sequences, nearly 45% of them singletons. Patients were excluded because of uncontrolled infection, other autoimmune disease, pregnancy or lactation. The chain is built from TRBV2 and TRBJ2-7; possibly TRBD2 for D (5 bases). The origin of this receptor is an adult man with Graves' disease, either hyperthyroidism or ophthalmopathy (not recorded which). The material sequenced was peripheral blood or thyroid tissue (not recorded which). CDR3 nucleotides: TGTGCCAACAGTGGGGAGTACGAGCAGTACTTC. Translated: CANSGEYEQYF.